The 32 T cell receptor beta chains below were found in one sample sequenced in a study of cytomegalovirus exposure and HLA in healthy donors. Profiled with immunoSEQ multiplex PCR; TCRdb holds only in-frame clones, not every one. The sample shows over 150,000 clones, 86% of them seen only once. Sample: PBMCs. These receptors were obtained from a woman under 30 in good health and CMV-seronegative.

The CDR3 loop is CASSLALGTGNGYTF. DNA of the CDR3: TGTGCCAGCAGCTTAGCCCTCGGGACAGGGAATGGCTACACCTTC. The chain links TRBV5-4 to TRBJ1-2; 9 bases agree with TRBD1. This CDR3 region has 15 residues. The V and J ends lost 2 bases and 6 bases, in that order; junction bases with no gene match: 8. Germline V gene sequence: CDR1 SGHNT, CDR2 YYREEE (reference sequence).

The rearrangement links TRBV10-3 to TRBJ2-3; TRBD2 matches 9 bases. The CDR3 has 16 amino acids. The junction had 15 bases not matched to a gene; V was cut back by 11 bases and J by 3 bases. Germline-derived CDR1 and CDR2 are ENHRY and SYGVKD. CDR3 DNA: TGTGCCTCGACGACGGCGCTAGCGGGACCGACAGATACGCAGTATTTT. It encodes CASTTALAGPTDTQYF.

For the CDR3, the DNA is TGCGCCAGCAGCTTGGAACGATCCGGCTCGGGCACTGAAGCTTTCTTT. Protein: CASSLERSGSGTEAFF. The V call is TRBV5-1, the J call TRBJ1-1; D unresolved. Looked up from germline, CDR1 is SGHRS and CDR2 is YFSETQ. V was trimmed by 0 bases and J by 4 bases, leaving 16 bases between them. The CDR3 is 16 residues long.

The V gene is TRBV29-1, the J gene TRBJ2-1; D is uncertain. Germline V gives CDR1 SQVTM, CDR2 ANQGSEA. V lost 4 bases, J lost 7 bases, and 5 bases lay in between. The CDR3 has 10 amino acids. CDR3 in amino acids: CSVVVNEQFF. In nucleotides, the CDR3 is TGCAGCGTTGTAGTAAATGAGCAGTTCTTC.

The chain links TRBV5-4 to TRBJ1-2, with D uncertain. The CDR3 has 16 residues. Trimming took off 4 bases at V and 10 bases at J, with 26 bases between the two ends. Germline loops: CDR1 SGHNT, CDR2 YYREEE (reference sequence). The CDR3 DNA is TGTGCCAGCAGCCAACAAAAACTAACTGGCGGCGGGGTCTACACCTTC. It yields the protein CASSQQKLTGGGVYTF.

The V call is TRBV5-8, the J call TRBJ1-2, with 9 bases lining up with TRBD1. The ends lost 4 bases at V and 6 bases at J; junction bases unmatched: 10. CDR3 length: 15 amino acids. Germline lookup yields CDR1 SGHTS and CDR2 YDEGEE. Here the CDR3 DNA reads TGTGCCAGCAGCACCACAGGGGGCTGGGTCAATGGCTACACCTTC. Protein product: CASSTTGGWVNGYTF.

The chain joins TRBV29-1 to TRBJ2-6; maybe TRBD1 (6 bases). The CDR3 consists of 15 residues. Germline V CDR1 and CDR2: SQVTM, ANQGSEA. V was shortened by 6 bases and J by 0 bases, with 12 bases between the two germline ends. The CDR3 DNA follows: TGCAGCGTACTGACAGGACGCTCTGGGGCCAACGTCCTGACTTTC. Its protein is CSVLTGRSGANVLTF.

The rearrangement uses TRBV27 and TRBJ1-2; 10 bases line up with TRBD1. The junction had 16 bases not matched to a gene; V was cut back by 5 bases and J by 4 bases. The CDR3 covers 18 residues. Germline CDR1 reads MNHEY; CDR2 reads SMNVEV (reference sequence). Here the CDR3 reads CASSPRTGQGIVGYGYTF. The CDR3 region has the DNA TGTGCCAGCAGTCCCAGGACGGGACAGGGGATTGTTGGCTATGGCTACACCTTC.

This clone was counted between two and nine times. This chain links TRBV7-6 with TRBJ1-6; 7 bases fit TRBD1. The V and J ends lost 1 base and 10 bases, in that order; junction bases with no gene match: 4. This CDR3 comprises 14 residues. Germline V lookup: CDR1 SGHVS, CDR2 FNYEAQ. CDR3 sequence (DNA): TGTGCCAGCAGCTTAGGACAGGGAGGCTCACCCCTCCACTTT. This gives the protein CASSLGQGGSPLHF.

This clone was seen once. The chain combines TRBV18 with TRBJ1-4; 11 bases fit TRBD1. The CDR3 is made up of 14 amino acids. CDR1 KGHSH and CDR2 LQKENI come from the germline V gene. J lost 7 bases, V lost 5 bases, and 3 bases had no gene match. The CDR3: CASSTGTGGEKLFF. The CDR3 DNA is TGTGCCAGCTCAACCGGGACAGGGGGTGAAAAACTGTTTTTT.

The chain is built from TRBV5-4 and TRBJ1-2; TRBD1 matches at 9 bases. Unmatched junction bases numbered 7, after V lost 1 base and J lost 6 bases. Germline CDR1 and CDR2: SGHNT and YYREEE (reference sequence). The CDR3 spans 15 residues. The CDR3 reads CASSLMGQGRDGYTF. The CDR3 coding sequence is TGTGCCAGCAGCTTGATGGGACAGGGTAGAGATGGCTACACCTTC.

The rearrangement uses TRBV4-1 and TRBJ1-5; 9 bases match TRBD1. Germline V gene lookup returns CDR1 MGHRA and CDR2 YSYEKL. V shed 4 bases, J shed 7 bases, and the junction held 8 bases outside the gene matches. CDR3 length: 15 residues. The DNA for the CDR3 is TGCGCCAGCAGCCGGTTACGGACAGGGGACCAGCCCCAGCATTTT. Its translation is CASSRLRTGDQPQHF.

The J gene is TRBJ2-7, the V gene TRBV19, with TRBD1 as a possible D gene (6 bases). The CDR3 has 15 residues. Per the germline V gene, CDR1 is LNHDA and CDR2 is SQIVND (reference sequence). Trimming removed 5 bases from V and 2 bases from J, with 16 bases in between. The CDR3 is CASSGSTGEAYEQYF. CDR3 DNA: TGTGCCAGTAGTGGTTCGACAGGAGAAGCCTACGAGCAGTACTTC.

This clone was picked up one time. The chain has TRBV4-3 and TRBJ2-1; possibly TRBD2 for D (6 bases). Germline V lookup: CDR1 LGHNA, CDR2 YSLEER. This CDR3 is built from 16 residues. Trimming cost V 0 bases and J 7 bases, with 16 bases left between them. In DNA form, the CDR3 reads TGCGCCAGCAGCCAAGAGATTGGTAGCGGCTCTAATGAGCAGTTCTTC. The encoded protein is CASSQEIGSGSNEQFF.

The V and J genes are TRBV2 and TRBJ2-3, with TRBD1 as a possible D gene (6 bases). Trimming removed 4 bases from V and 7 bases from J, with 24 bases in between. Per the germline V gene, CDR1 is SNHLY and CDR2 is FYNNEI. CDR3 length: 17 amino acids. CDR3 amino acids: CASSAVWGTSPSYTQYF. The CDR3 DNA reads TGTGCCAGCAGTGCAGTCTGGGGGACATCTCCCTCTTATACGCAGTATTTT. The full variable domain, in which reference TRBV2 and TRBJ2-3 provide the parts outside the CDR3, is EPEVTQTPSHQVTQMGQEVILRCVPISNHLYFYWYRQILGQKVEFLVSFYNNEISEKSEIFDDQFSVERPDGSNFTLKIRSTKLEDSAMYFCASSAVWGTSPSYTQYFGPGTRLTVL.

This clone has a handful of counts. Other DNA sequences within the sample encode an identical CDR3. The chain is built from TRBV7-9 and TRBJ1-2; 8 bases map to TRBD1. The V and J ends lost 4 bases and 5 bases, in that order; junction bases with no gene match: 3. CDR3 length: 13 amino acids. CDR1 SEHNR and CDR2 FQNEAQ come from the germline V gene (reference sequence). The CDR3 DNA reads as TGTGCCAGCAGCTCGGACAGGGTGTATGGCTACACCTTC. Protein sequence: CASSSDRVYGYTF.

The chain links TRBV4-1 to TRBJ2-1; 9 nucleotides match TRBD1. The CDR3 totals 20 residues. V was clipped by 1 base and J by 5 bases; unmatched bases: 18. CDR1 is MGHRA and CDR2 is YSYEKL in the germline V gene. The CDR3 DNA reads TGCGCCAGCAGCCAAGTCGATATCGGGGTGGGGACAGGGTTCAACAATGAGCAGTTCTTC. It translates to CASSQVDIGVGTGFNNEQFF.

The rearrangement uses TRBV4-2 and TRBJ2-1; 7 bases map to TRBD2. Germline CDR1 is LGHNA and CDR2 is YNFKEQ. The CDR3 contains 15 residues. Trimming removed 4 bases from V and 4 bases from J; junction bases left unmatched: 7. CDR3 in amino acids: CASSPPSGQYNEQFF. Written as DNA, the CDR3 is TGTGCCAGCAGCCCGCCTAGCGGCCAATACAATGAGCAGTTCTTC.

J is TRBJ1-6 and V is TRBV5-1; TRBD1 agrees at 8 bases. Germline CDR1 reads SGHRS; CDR2 reads YFSETQ. The CDR3 extends over 16 amino acids. Trimming at V came to 0 bases and at J to 7 bases, leaving 6 bases not matched to a gene. CDR3: CASSLGNTGGNSPLHF. CDR3 DNA sequence: TGCGCCAGCAGCTTGGGCAATACAGGGGGGAATTCACCCCTCCACTTT.

The V and J genes are TRBV18 and TRBJ2-1; D is possibly TRBD2 (6 bases). Germline CDR1 and CDR2: KGHSH and LQKENI. The length of the CDR3 is 13 residues. Trimming pared 0 bases from V and 10 bases from J, leaving 10 bases between. CDR3 sequence reads: CASSPPGLQEQFF. In nucleotides, the CDR3 is TGTGCCAGCTCACCACCGGGACTCCAAGAGCAGTTCTTC.

V gene TRBV7-2 combines with J gene TRBJ1-2; the match to TRBD1 covers 11 bases. Unmatched junction bases numbered 9, after V lost 5 bases and J lost 4 bases. This CDR3 comprises 16 residues. Germline CDR1 and CDR2: SGHTA and FQGNSA. The CDR3 DNA sequence: TGTGCCAGCAGCGTGGACAGGGGGCGCGGTCGCTATGGCTACACCTTC. Amino acids: CASSVDRGRGRYGYTF.

The chain is built from TRBV18 and TRBJ1-5; the D gene is possibly TRBD1 (5 bases). The CDR3 extends over 14 amino acids. CDR1 and CDR2 from the germline V gene are KGHSH and LQKENI. Trimming stripped 6 bases from V and 2 bases from J, with 11 bases between. The CDR3 DNA is TGTGCCAGCTCCTCAGGGTTGGGCAATCAGCCCCAGCATTTT. Its protein is CASSSGLGNQPQHF.

This chain connects TRBV5-1 to TRBJ2-7; 10 bases line up with TRBD2. The CDR3 spans 16 residues. With V trimmed by 5 bases and J by 3 bases, 11 bases remained unmatched. The germline gives CDR1 SGHRS, CDR2 YFSETQ. CDR3 amino acids: CASRFDLAGGDYEQYF. The CDR3 coding sequence is TGCGCCAGCAGGTTTGACTTAGCGGGGGGCGACTACGAGCAGTACTTC.

The J gene is TRBJ2-7, the V gene TRBV29-1; TRBD1 matches at 9 bases. From germline, CDR1 is SQVTM and CDR2 ANQGSEA. V dropped 6 bases and J dropped 4; count of bases not matched to a gene: 7. The CDR3 covers 13 residues. As DNA, the CDR3 is TGCAGCGTGCCGGGACAGGGTTTATACGAGCAGTACTTC. Translation: CSVPGQGLYEQYF.

The J gene is TRBJ1-1, the V gene TRBV5-1; D may be TRBD1 (5 bases). The CDR3 is 14 residues long. Trimming cost V 6 bases and J 3 bases, with 15 bases left between them. Germline CDR1 reads SGHRS; CDR2 reads YFSETQ. In DNA, the CDR3 is TGCGCCAGCACCTTAGGGGTAAGGGACACTGAAGCTTTCTTT. Its protein product is CASTLGVRDTEAFF.

CDR3 bases: TGTGCCAGCAGGATGACAGGGCGAACTGAAGCTTTCTTT. It translates to CASRMTGRTEAFF. The rearrangement uses TRBV5-8 and TRBJ1-1; 7 bases fit TRBD1. The CDR3 extends over 13 amino acids. CDR1 SGHTS and CDR2 YDEGEE come from the germline V gene. V was pared by 5 bases and J by 5 bases, with 6 bases of the junction left unmatched.

The V call is TRBV7-2, the J call TRBJ2-7; TRBD1 is a possible D gene (6 bases). CDR3 length: 12 residues. The germline V and J ends were trimmed by 4 bases and 8 bases, with 12 bases remaining between them. Germline lookup yields CDR1 SGHTA and CDR2 FQGNSA. For the CDR3, the DNA is TGTGCCAGCAGCTCTCGAGGGGGTCAGCAGTACTTC. Protein sequence: CASSSRGGQQYF. Full variable domain (missing parts from reference TRBV7-2 and TRBJ2-7): GAGVSQSPSNKVTEKGKDVELRCDPISGHTALYWYRQSLGQGLEFLIYFQGNSAPDKSGLPSDRFSAERTGGSVSTLTIQRTQQEDSAVYLCASSSRGGQQYFGPGTRLTVT.

The CDR3 DNA sequence: TGTGCCAGCAGTTTAGGGGGAGGAGGGGGCAATCAGCCCCAGCATTTT. Its translation is CASSLGGGGGNQPQHF. The chain is built from TRBV28 and TRBJ1-5; tentatively, D is TRBD1 (5 bases). This CDR3 has 16 amino acids. With 2 bases removed from V and 2 bases from J, the gap between germline ends came to 13 bases. The germline CDR1 and CDR2 sequences are MDHEN and SYDVKM.

V usage is TRBV5-6 and J usage is TRBJ1-2; a possible D gene is TRBD1 (5 bases). The ends were cut back, 0 bases at V and 7 bases at J, with 22 bases in the middle. The CDR3 is made up of 17 amino acids. The germline V gene has CDR1 SGHDT and CDR2 YYEEEE. Written as DNA, the CDR3 is TGTGCCAGCAGCTTGGCCTCGAGCGGGGGGAGAGGAGCTGGCTACACCTTC. It specifies CASSLASSGGRGAGYTF.

The J gene is TRBJ2-2, the V gene TRBV5-4, with 8 bases fitting TRBD2. J was trimmed by 7 bases and V by 1 base; bases with no gene match: 3. CDR1 is SGHNT and CDR2 is YYREEE in the germline V gene (reference sequence). The CDR3 is 14 residues long. The DNA of the CDR3 is TGTGCCAGCAGCTTGTCGGCGGGGGGCGGGGAGCTGTTTTTT. Amino acid sequence: CASSLSAGGGELFF. The full variable domain, rest sourced from reference TRBV5-4 and TRBJ2-2, is ETGVTQSPTHLIKTRGQQVTLRCSSQSGHNTVSWYQQALGQGPQFIFQYYREEENGRGNFPPRFSGLQFPNYSSELNVNALELDDSALYLCASSLSAGGGELFFGEGSRLTVL.

The chain employs TRBV7-9 and TRBJ2-7; D not resolved. This CDR3 has 14 residues. CDR1 is SEHNR and CDR2 is FQNEAQ in the germline V gene (reference sequence). V lost 6 bases, J lost 5 bases, and 17 bases lay in between. The CDR3 sequence: CASRSTTRPDEQYF. CDR3 bases: TGTGCCAGCAGATCGACGACCAGGCCGGACGAGCAGTACTTC.

The CDR3 sequence: CASSLWQGDGELFF. CDR3 bases: TGTGCCAGCAGCTTATGGCAGGGTGACGGGGAGCTGTTTTTT. The chain joins TRBV11-3 to TRBJ2-2; tentative D call: TRBD1 (5 bases). Trimming shortened V by 2 bases and J by 7 bases, and 11 bases separated the two germline ends. Germline loops: CDR1 SGHNT, CDR2 YENEEA. CDR3 length: 14 amino acids.